The entry below gives a single T cell receptor beta chain sequence along with its context. Its target is not known. This specimen belongs to a study of CD8+CD57+ T cells in acquired aplastic anemia. Whole-study context: Isolated CD4+ and CD8+ cells, once sorted, yielded DNA averaging about 3.4 ug. General study findings and limits: The study identified more than 25 CD8+ CDR3 sequences shared by patients and controls. Between the patient and control groups, CD8+ Simpson's diversity did not differ significantly.

This CDR3 has 15 residues. V shed 8 bases and J 5 bases; nucleotides not matched to a gene: 13. Profiling of TCR beta VDJ combinations and CDR3 sequences used genomic DNA as template. TCRdb ran MiXCR on the reads and lists one entry per CDR3 protein. The repertoire holds 300,000 or so distinct CDR3 sequences, 55% to 60% seen once, with around 8% in the top ten. Material: sorted CD4+, CD8+, or CD8+CD57+ T cells (not recorded which) from PBMCs. This sequence joins TRBV12-3 or TRBV12-4 and TRBJ2-7; 9 positions match TRBD1. This sequence was found in a human donor with severe aplastic anemia or a healthy control (not recorded which). This chain's CDR3 is CASGYMPGQGDEQYF. As DNA, the CDR3 is TGTGCCAGCGGCTACATGCCGGGACAGGGCGACGAGCAGTACTTC.